One and the same sample provided the 13 T cell receptor beta chains below, sequenced in a study of beta chain features in type 1 diabetes. All of the isolated RNA was reverse transcribed, so expressed TCRB transcripts were sequenced. Clones were sequenced by immunoSEQ multiplex PCR, and TCRdb holds only the in-frame ones, with some missing. The data contain 680,000 or so clones, around a sixth of them singletons. The sequenced material came from naive CD4+ T cells from blood. Source of these receptors: a man aged 18 to 35 in good health.

This clone was found a few times. The V call is TRBV7-2, the J call TRBJ1-3; TRBD1 matches at 9 bases. Germline CDR1 SGHTA, CDR2 FQGNSA. The CDR3 spans 18 residues. J was trimmed by 0 bases and V by 5 bases; bases with no gene match: 11. The CDR3, as DNA: TGTGCCAGCAGCCCCCCTGCGCGACAGGGGGTCTCTGGAAACACCATATATTTT. The encoded protein is CASSPPARQGVSGNTIYF. The whole variable domain, remainder taken from reference TRBV7-2 and TRBJ1-3, is GAGVSQSPSNKVTEKGKDVELRCDPISGHTALYWYRQSLGQGLEFLIYFQGNSAPDKSGLPSDRFSAERTGGSVSTLTIQRTQQEDSAVYLCASSPPARQGVSGNTIYFGEGSWLTVV.

The J gene is TRBJ2-2, the V gene TRBV28; the D gene is possibly TRBD2 (6 bases). The CDR3 sequence is 14 residues long. Deletions cut 5 bases from V and 4 bases from J, with 11 bases between. Germline CDR1 MDHEN, CDR2 SYDVKM. CDR3 coding DNA: TGTGCCAGCAGTCCTTTTAGCGGCACCGGGGAGCTGTTTTTT. This codes for CASSPFSGTGELFF. The variable domain in full, with the rest retrieved from reference TRBV28 and TRBJ2-2, is DVKVTQSSRYLVKRTGEKVFLECVQDMDHENMFWYRQDPGLGLRLIYFSYDVKMKEKGDIPEGYSVSREKKERFSLILESASTNQTSMYLCASSPFSGTGELFFGEGSRLTVL.

The V call is TRBV11-2, the J call TRBJ2-7; TRBD1 or TRBD2 may be the D gene (7 bases each). CDR1 SGHAT and CDR2 FQNNGV come from the germline V gene. The CDR3 extends over 14 amino acids. V lost 7 bases to trimming and J lost 3 bases, with 16 bases between them. The CDR3 loop reads CASTPRGGYYEQYF. The CDR3 coding sequence is TGTGCCAGCACCCCCAGGGGGGGTTACTACGAGCAGTACTTC.

This clone turned up a few times. The sample holds other DNA sequences that translate to the same CDR3. This chain links TRBV5-1 with TRBJ2-7; 9 nucleotides agree with TRBD1. Germline lookup yields CDR1 SGHRS and CDR2 YFSETQ. Losses at the gene ends were 4 bases for V and 2 bases for J; bases not matched to a gene: 7. The CDR3 runs to 15 residues. In nucleotides, the CDR3 is TGCGCCAGCAGCCTTGGAGGGACAGGGACCTACGAGCAGTACTTC. It codes for CASSLGGTGTYEQYF. Together with reference TRBV5-1 and TRBJ2-7, the CDR3 gives the full variable domain: KAGVTQTPRYLIKTRGQQVTLSCSPISGHRSVSWYQQTPGQGLQFLFEYFSETQRNKGNFPGRFSGRQFSNSRSEMNVSTLELGDSALYLCASSLGGTGTYEQYFGPGTRLTVT.

The chain recombines TRBV6-7 with TRBJ2-1; TRBD2 aligns across 13 bases. TRBV6-7 is placed among ORFs of uncertain function. The CDR3 length is 15 residues. Trimming took 6 bases from V and 9 from J; bases not matched to a gene: 8. The chain's CDR3 is CASSTGTSGEVEQFF. CDR3 DNA sequence: TGTGCCAGCAGCACGGGGACTAGCGGGGAGGTTGAGCAGTTCTTC.

The rearrangement uses TRBV20-1 and TRBJ2-1; D is possibly TRBD2 (5 bases). V lost 6 bases and J 7 bases, leaving 10 bases between the germline ends. Germline assignment: CDR1 DFQATT and CDR2 SNEGSKA (reference sequence). The CDR3 is made up of 11 amino acids. CDR3: CSAKLGNEQFF. CDR3 nucleotide sequence: TGCAGTGCCAAACTAGGAAATGAGCAGTTCTTC.

This clone showed up just a few times. The V call is TRBV5-4, the J call TRBJ2-3, with 8 bases identical to TRBD2. J lost 0 bases, V lost 6 bases, and 9 bases had no gene match. This CDR3 region has 16 residues. Germline lookup yields CDR1 SGHNT and CDR2 YYREEE (reference sequence). In nucleotides, the CDR3 is TGTGCCAGCACCTCGGGGGGGCGAAAAAGCACAGATACGCAGTATTTT. Protein: CASTSGGRKSTDTQYF.

This clone was observed a handful of times. The chain recombines TRBV19 with TRBJ1-2; D is ambiguous. The V and J ends lost 7 bases and 0 bases respectively, with 18 bases between them. The germline gives CDR1 LNHDA, CDR2 SQIVND (reference sequence). The length of the CDR3 is 16 residues. For the CDR3, the DNA is TGTGCCAGTACGGGTCTATGGGCTCCAGCTAACTATGGCTACACCTTC. This gives the protein CASTGLWAPANYGYTF.

This chain links TRBV5-6 with TRBJ2-5; a weak D match, TRBD1 (5 bases). V lost 0 bases to trimming and J lost 3 bases, with 9 bases between them. Germline CDR1 reads SGHDT; CDR2 reads YYEEEE. The CDR3 has 14 residues. The CDR3 DNA reads as TGTGCCAGCAGCTTGGCGGCAGGGAAAGAGACCCAGTACTTC. It codes for CASSLAAGKETQYF. Using reference TRBV5-6 and TRBJ2-5 for the parts outside the CDR3, the full variable domain is DAGVTQSPTHLIKTRGQQVTLRCSPKSGHDTVSWYQQALGQGPQFIFQYYEEEERQRGNFPDRFSGHQFPNYSSELNVNALLLGDSALYLCASSLAAGKETQYFGPGTRLLVL.

The gene calls are TRBV7-2 and TRBJ1-1; D is unclear. The CDR3 is 13 amino acids. Germline V lookup: CDR1 SGHTA, CDR2 FQGNSA. V gave up 2 bases and J gave up 4 bases, with 8 bases separating them. CDR3 sequence (DNA): TGTGCCAGCAGCTTAAACCATGGCACTGAAGCTTTCTTT. Protein product: CASSLNHGTEAFF. The variable domain in full, completed from reference TRBV7-2 and TRBJ1-1, reads GAGVSQSPSNKVTEKGKDVELRCDPISGHTALYWYRQSLGQGLEFLIYFQGNSAPDKSGLPSDRFSAERTGGSVSTLTIQRTQQEDSAVYLCASSLNHGTEAFFGQGTRLTVV.

This clone appeared a few times. Other nucleotide sequences in the sample specify the same CDR3. V usage is TRBV9 and J usage is TRBJ2-1; 8 bases map to TRBD1. The germline V gene has CDR1 SGDLS and CDR2 YYNGEE. Trimming removed 2 bases from V and 2 bases from J; junction bases left unmatched: 3. The CDR3 is 15 amino acids. In DNA, the CDR3 is TGTGCCAGCAGCGTCCGGGACAGGACCTACAATGAGCAGTTCTTC. It is translated as CASSVRDRTYNEQFF.

The table lists this clone with a few counts. Other DNA sequences of this sample code for an identical CDR3. V is TRBV10-3 and J is TRBJ2-1; TRBD2 matches 8 bases. The germline CDR1 and CDR2 sequences are ENHRY and SYGVKD. The CDR3 runs to 17 residues. Unmatched junction bases numbered 9, after V lost 4 bases and J lost 1 base. In nucleotides, the CDR3 is TGTGCCATCAGTGGTGGTTTGAAGCGGGGGTCCTACAATGAGCAGTTCTTC. Its protein is CAISGGLKRGSYNEQFF.

This clone showed up just a few times. One junction end disagrees with the germline gene, perhaps due to a read error. This chain uses TRBV4-2 with TRBJ1-5; the D gene is possibly TRBD1 (5 bases). The germline V gene encodes CDR1 LGHNA and CDR2 YNFKEQ. The CDR3 runs 16 residues. The CDR3 protein is CASRQAGPISNQPQHF. CDR3 sequence (DNA): TGTGCCAGCAGACAAGCAGGGCCCATTAGCAATCAGCCCCAGCATTTT.